This T cell receptor (beta chain) was sequenced for a study of cytomegalovirus exposure and HLA in healthy donors (dated by TCRdb to about 2017). With respect to the entire study: According to a later analysis, one platform produced both the 110 or so validation repertoires and the 666 repertoires of the first cohort. In addition to the first cohort of roughly 670 subjects, a separate validation cohort of about 120 different subjects was used. To predict cytomegalovirus infection status, the study brought together high-throughput TCR immunosequencing, statistical association of individual TCRs with disease status, and machine learning. The study aimed to test whether cataloging public T cell receptors could reveal signatures of past pathogen exposure.

Separate from the approximately 700-subject first cohort, the validation cohort of 90 to 150 subjects was the group to which the donors belonged. Turning to this clone: This receptor's antigen is unknown. No base-level quality is on record; no much larger clone is a single base apart.

On the study overall, not on this receptor specifically: Cytomegalovirus status was reported to be diagnosed by the classifier with high specificity and sensitivity in both the original and validation cohorts. The study listed 150 to 200 TCR beta chains as associated with cytomegalovirus. Three of the identified cytomegalovirus-associated TCR beta chains were confirmed in vitro to be specific for cytomegalovirus antigens. Most TCR sequences were observed very rarely across donors, whereas some public TCRs were present in many individuals. A later analysis lacked HLA typing for the validation cohort, so it scored co-occurrence in that cohort across all 130 or so repertoires. A later analysis found that TCRs clustered in the first cohort also tended to co-occur in the 120 validation repertoires, with about 94% of cluster scores above 0. According to the authors, the approach could potentially be generalized to other disease states and immunological phenotypes.

The library was built by means of the immunoSEQ multiplex PCR assay. The study's own analysis went as follows. A statistical classification framework was developed to diagnose cytomegalovirus status using the catalog of TCR beta chain sequences. In TCRdb, the immuneACCESS table is reduced to in-frame sequences with V and J assigned. These tables do not hold every clone; where another copy was compared, an unresolved V gene accounts for under half, and the others remain unexplained. V, J and clone size reflect that table, while D and trimming were determined from the DNA. In all, the sample holds about 180,000 clones, and 75% to 90% of those were seen once. Of the sample, about 16% falls within the top ten clones. Sequencing used PBMCs. The sequence derives from a man younger than 35 in good health and CMV-seropositive.

The CDR3 amino acid sequence is: CASGLVLGGGRVDEQFF. In nucleotide form, the sequence is TGTGCTAGTGGTTTGGTACTGGGCGGCGGGAGGGTGGATGAGCAGTTCTTC. The rearrangement joined TRBV12-5 to TRBJ2-1, and 9 bases in between align with TRBD2. The CDR3 goes from the cysteine to the phenylalanine over 17 residues. Only the CDR3 region is kept as DNA, spanning 51 bases read in frame from base 1. Sequences LGHNT (CDR1) and FRNRAP (CDR2) are obtained from the germline V gene. The germline V and J ends show losses of 0 bases and 8 bases respectively, and no gene match explains 11 bases of the junction.